The clone carrying this T cell receptor (beta chain) was seen many times. Its antigen is unknown. Study-wide findings and caveats: Tumor memory CD4+ T cell TCR gene usage clustered with blood and lymph node memory CD4+ cells and lymph node naive CD4+ cells.

Trimming removed 7 bases from V and 6 bases from J, with 13 bases in between. The CDR3 contains 13 residues. Semi-nested PCR with Nested Universal Primer A followed constant-region reverse priming of full-length variable regions. TCRdb reprocessed the 5' RACE reads with MiXCR, giving one entry per CDR3 protein. The data show tens of thousands of distinct CDR3 sequences, less than 25% seen once. The J gene is TRBJ2-1, the V gene TRBV12-3 or TRBV12-4; D is possibly TRBD2 (5 bases). Sequences were obtained from memory CD4+ T cells sorted from blood. Stated subset: memory CD4+ T cells, CD4+CD45RO+CD25-. This sequence was found in a female donor with breast cancer. The CDR3 reads CASTLRTVNEQFF. DNA for the CDR3: TGTGCCAGCACCTTAAGGACTGTCAATGAGCAGTTCTTC.